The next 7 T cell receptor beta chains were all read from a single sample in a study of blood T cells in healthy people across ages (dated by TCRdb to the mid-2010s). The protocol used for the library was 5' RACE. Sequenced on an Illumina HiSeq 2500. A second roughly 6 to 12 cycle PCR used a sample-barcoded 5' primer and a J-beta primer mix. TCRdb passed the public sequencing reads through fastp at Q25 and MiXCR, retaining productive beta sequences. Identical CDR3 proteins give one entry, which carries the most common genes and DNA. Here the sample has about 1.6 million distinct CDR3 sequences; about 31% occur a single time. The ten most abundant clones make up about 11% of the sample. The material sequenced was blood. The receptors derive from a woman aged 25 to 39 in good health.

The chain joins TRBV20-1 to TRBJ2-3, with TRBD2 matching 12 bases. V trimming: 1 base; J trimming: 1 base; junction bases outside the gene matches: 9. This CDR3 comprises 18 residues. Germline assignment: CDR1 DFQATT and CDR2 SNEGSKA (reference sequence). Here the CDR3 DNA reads TGCAGTGCTAGAGGGGCTAGCGGGGGGGCTGCGGGCACAGATACGCAGTATTTT. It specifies CSARGASGGAAGTDTQYF.

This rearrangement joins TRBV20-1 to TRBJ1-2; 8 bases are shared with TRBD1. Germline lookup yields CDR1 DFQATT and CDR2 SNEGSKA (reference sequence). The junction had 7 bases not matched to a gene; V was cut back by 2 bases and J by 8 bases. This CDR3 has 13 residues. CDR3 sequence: CSARTTGAGGYTF. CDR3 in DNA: TGCAGTGCTAGAACGACAGGGGCGGGAGGCTACACCTTC.

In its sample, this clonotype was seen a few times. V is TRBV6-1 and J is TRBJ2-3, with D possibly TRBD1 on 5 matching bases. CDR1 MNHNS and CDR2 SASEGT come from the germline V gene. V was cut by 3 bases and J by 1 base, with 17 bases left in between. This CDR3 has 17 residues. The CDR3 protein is CASSDAGLPRGTDTQYF. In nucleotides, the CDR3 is TGTGCCAGCAGTGACGCAGGGCTACCAAGGGGCACAGATACGCAGTATTTT.

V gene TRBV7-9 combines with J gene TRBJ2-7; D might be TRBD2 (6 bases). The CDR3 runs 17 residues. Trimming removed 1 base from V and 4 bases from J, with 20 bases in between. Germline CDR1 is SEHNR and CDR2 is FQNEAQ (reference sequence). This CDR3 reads CASSLVVVGTPFYEQYF. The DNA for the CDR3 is TGTGCCAGCAGCTTAGTAGTGGTTGGGACTCCCTTTTACGAGCAGTACTTC.

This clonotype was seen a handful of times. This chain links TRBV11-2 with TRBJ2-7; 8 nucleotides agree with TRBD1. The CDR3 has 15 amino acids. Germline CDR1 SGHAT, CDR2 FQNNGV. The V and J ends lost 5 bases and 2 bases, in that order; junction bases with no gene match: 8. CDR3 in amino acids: CASSPGTGSTYEQYF. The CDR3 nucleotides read TGTGCCAGCAGCCCGGGGACAGGAAGCACCTACGAGCAGTACTTC.

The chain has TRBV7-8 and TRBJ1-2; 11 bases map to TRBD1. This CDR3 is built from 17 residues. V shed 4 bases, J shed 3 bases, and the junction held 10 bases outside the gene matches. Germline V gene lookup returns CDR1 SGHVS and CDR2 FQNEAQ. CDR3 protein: CASSSLDRGHSDYGYTF. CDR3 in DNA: TGTGCCAGCAGCTCCTTGGACAGGGGGCACAGCGACTATGGCTACACCTTC.

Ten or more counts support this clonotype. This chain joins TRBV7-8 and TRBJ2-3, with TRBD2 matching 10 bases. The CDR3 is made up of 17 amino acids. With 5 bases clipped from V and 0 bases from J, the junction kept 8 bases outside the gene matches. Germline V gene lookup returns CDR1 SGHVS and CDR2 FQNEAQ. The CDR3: CASSLWPSGGSTDTQYF. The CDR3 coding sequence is TGTGCCAGCAGCCTCTGGCCTAGCGGGGGAAGCACAGATACGCAGTATTTT.